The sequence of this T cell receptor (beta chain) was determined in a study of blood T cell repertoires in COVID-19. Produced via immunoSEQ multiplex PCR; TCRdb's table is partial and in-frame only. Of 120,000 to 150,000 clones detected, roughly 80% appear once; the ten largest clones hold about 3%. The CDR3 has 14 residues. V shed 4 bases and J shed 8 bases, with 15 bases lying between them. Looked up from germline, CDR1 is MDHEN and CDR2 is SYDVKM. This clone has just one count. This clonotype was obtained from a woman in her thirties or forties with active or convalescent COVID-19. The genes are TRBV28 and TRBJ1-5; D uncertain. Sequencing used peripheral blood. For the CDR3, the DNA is TGTGCCAGCAGTTACCCCGGGAATTGGAAGCCCCAGCATTTT. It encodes CASSYPGNWKPQHF.